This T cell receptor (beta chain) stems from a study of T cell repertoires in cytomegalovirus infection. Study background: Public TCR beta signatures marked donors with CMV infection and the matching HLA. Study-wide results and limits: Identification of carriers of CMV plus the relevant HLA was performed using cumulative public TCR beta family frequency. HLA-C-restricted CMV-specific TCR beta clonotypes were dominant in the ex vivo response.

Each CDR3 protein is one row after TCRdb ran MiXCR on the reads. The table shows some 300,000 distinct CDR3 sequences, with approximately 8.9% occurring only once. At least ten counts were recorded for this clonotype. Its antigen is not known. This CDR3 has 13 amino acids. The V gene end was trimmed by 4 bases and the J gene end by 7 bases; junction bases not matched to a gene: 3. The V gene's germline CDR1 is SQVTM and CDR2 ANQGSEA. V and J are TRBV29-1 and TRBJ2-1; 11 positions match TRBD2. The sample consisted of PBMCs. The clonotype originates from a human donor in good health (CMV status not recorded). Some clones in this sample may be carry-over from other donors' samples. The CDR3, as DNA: TGCAGCGTTGGACTAGCGGGGTGGAATGAGCAGTTCTTC. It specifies CSVGLAGWNEQFF.